These 25 T cell receptor beta chains originate from one sample sequenced in a study of T-cell memory formation after mild COVID-19. TCRdb independently ran MiXCR on the 5' RACE reads; one entry per CDR3 protein. This table holds roughly 500,000 distinct CDR3 sequences, roughly 21% found once. The sequenced sample consisted of PBMCs or a T cell subset sorted from them (not recorded which). Receptor source: an adult woman who had mild COVID-19 (a few samples of this study predate the infection). Cell type and time point are not known.

This clonotype came up many times. The chain couples TRBV29-1 to TRBJ2-5; D is undetermined. The CDR3 sequence is 13 residues long. Germline assignment: CDR1 SQVTM and CDR2 ANQGSEA. CDR3 region: CSSTGVLQETQYF. As DNA, the CDR3 is TGCAGTTCAACTGGGGTCCTCCAAGAGACCCAGTACTTC.

The CDR3 nucleotides are TGTGCCAGCAGTTTCGGGGGAATGGGAAACACCATATATTTT. It specifies CASSFGGMGNTIYF. V gene TRBV12-3 or TRBV12-4 combines with J gene TRBJ1-3; perhaps TRBD1 as D (5 bases). Between the trimmed V and J ends, which lost 3 bases and 4 bases, there was a span of 10 bases. This CDR3 contains 14 residues.

This chain connects TRBV19 to TRBJ1-3; 11 bases are a match to TRBD1. Germline CDR1 reads LNHDA; CDR2 reads SQIVND (reference sequence). This CDR3 contains 17 residues. The V and J ends lost 5 bases and 4 bases, in that order; junction bases with no gene match: 10. CDR3 sequence reads: CASSPRTGGLQGNTIYF. The DNA of the CDR3 is TGTGCCAGTAGTCCTCGGACAGGGGGCCTCCAAGGAAACACCATATATTTT.

Details on this clonotype: A read error may produce the germline difference seen at one junction end. The V call is TRBV5-6, the J call TRBJ2-7; 7 bases line up with TRBD2. Germline V CDR1 and CDR2: SGHDT, YYEEEE. This CDR3 region has 21 residues. The CDR3 nucleotides read TGTGCCAGCAGCCTACGCTTCCCGGTGCGGGGGTTAGTAGAAAAGTCCTCCGAGCAGTACTTC. Encoded protein: CASSLRFPVRGLVEKSSEQYF.

The J gene is TRBJ2-3, the V gene TRBV27; tentative D call: TRBD2 (6 bases). Germline CDR1 MNHEY, CDR2 SMNVEV (reference sequence). V was trimmed by 5 bases and J by 4 bases, leaving 22 bases between them. CDR3 length: 17 residues. The CDR3 loop reads CASSLSGLLQTADTQYF. The CDR3 DNA follows: TGTGCCAGCAGTCTCTCGGGACTCCTGCAGACGGCAGATACGCAGTATTTT.

In its sample, this clonotype was seen a few times. The chain uses TRBV18 and TRBJ1-5; weak D call: TRBD1 (6 bases). Trimming cost V 3 bases and J 5 bases, with 11 bases left between them. The CDR3 is 14 amino acids. Germline lookup yields CDR1 KGHSH and CDR2 LQKENI. The CDR3 DNA reads as TGTGCCAGCTCACCGAATCAGGGGCATCAGCCCCAGCATTTT. This gives the protein CASSPNQGHQPQHF.

This clonotype came up a few times. DNA for the CDR3: TGTGCCAGCAGCCCAACTAAGGGACAGGGGGCGGCTCATACGCAGTATTTT. Its protein is CASSPTKGQGAAHTQYF. The chain couples TRBV5-6 to TRBJ2-3; TRBD1 matches at 12 bases. Germline V CDR1 and CDR2: SGHDT, YYEEEE. V shed 4 bases and J 7 bases; nucleotides not matched to a gene: 13. The CDR3 sequence is 17 residues long.

The gene calls are TRBV7-2 and TRBJ2-5; maybe TRBD2 (5 bases). Trimming cost V 5 bases and J 4 bases, with 17 bases left between them. Per germline, CDR1 SGHTA and CDR2 FQGNSA. The CDR3 consists of 15 residues. The CDR3 nucleotides are TGTGCCAGCAGCCCCTGGACTGACCCCAGAGAGACCCAGTACTTC. Protein product: CASSPWTDPRETQYF.

This clonotype turned up a few times. This chain uses TRBV5-1 with TRBJ1-1; D unclear. Germline V CDR1 and CDR2: SGHRS, YFSETQ. Deletions cut 4 bases from V and 1 base from J, with 14 bases between. This CDR3 contains 15 residues. The CDR3 loop is CASSPNSRQNTEAFF. In DNA form, the CDR3 reads TGCGCCAGCAGCCCCAACTCACGGCAGAACACTGAAGCTTTCTTT.

This chain links TRBV4-3 with TRBJ2-7, with TRBD1 matching 9 bases. V dropped 0 bases and J dropped 4; count of bases not matched to a gene: 4. Germline V CDR1 and CDR2: LGHNA, YSLEER. CDR3 size: 15 residues. As DNA, the CDR3 is TGCGCCAGCAGCCAAGAAGGGACAGGGTCTTACGAGCAGTACTTC. Translation: CASSQEGTGSYEQYF.

V usage is TRBV9 and J usage is TRBJ2-3, with 7 bases that match TRBD1. The ends lost 2 bases at V and 4 bases at J; junction bases unmatched: 10. CDR1 SGDLS and CDR2 YYNGEE come from the germline V gene. CDR3 length: 16 residues. CDR3 coding DNA: TGTGCCAGCAGCGTTCCGAGAGAGGGGGCGGCAGATACGCAGTATTTT. Amino acids: CASSVPREGAADTQYF.

This clonotype was detected only a few times. This chain joins TRBV12-3 or TRBV12-4 and TRBJ2-2; perhaps TRBD2 as D (5 bases). V lost 6 bases and J lost 5, with 13 bases in between. The CDR3 has 14 residues. The CDR3 sequence: CASRALERTGELFF. The CDR3 region has the DNA TGTGCCAGCAGGGCCCTGGAGCGGACCGGGGAGCTGTTTTTT.

This clonotype has more than one count but fewer than ten. The rearrangement joins TRBV6-9 to TRBJ2-5, with no clear D. V was trimmed by 7 bases and J by 0 bases, leaving 9 bases between them. Germline CDR1 is MNHGY and CDR2 is SVAAGI. The CDR3 runs 13 residues. The CDR3, as DNA: TGTGCCAGCATCGAGAGGAACCAAGAGACCCAGTACTTC. Protein product: CASIERNQETQYF.

This rearrangement joins TRBV6-5 to TRBJ1-4; the match to TRBD1 covers 7 bases. CDR1 MNHEY and CDR2 SVGAGI come from the germline V gene. This CDR3 has 13 residues. The ends lost 6 bases at V and 7 bases at J; junction bases unmatched: 5. The CDR3 region is CASSSGTVEKLFF. The CDR3 DNA sequence: TGTGCCAGCAGCTCAGGGACAGTTGAAAAACTGTTTTTT.

This clonotype turned up a few times. Written as DNA, the CDR3 is TGCAGTGCTGCAGGGGCCATAAGCTCCTACGAGCAGTACTTC. This gives the protein CSAAGAISSYEQYF. This rearrangement joins TRBV20-1 to TRBJ2-7, with D maybe TRBD1 (6 bases). This CDR3 spans 14 amino acids. Trimming took 5 bases from V and 0 from J, leaving 14 bases between them. Germline CDR1 and CDR2: DFQATT and SNEGSKA (reference sequence).

This rearrangement joins TRBV6-6 to TRBJ2-2; the D gene is possibly TRBD2 (5 bases). CDR1 MNHNY and CDR2 SVGAGI come from the germline V gene (reference sequence). V shed 2 bases and J shed 4 bases, with 20 bases lying between them. This CDR3 has 18 residues. CDR3 amino acids: CASSYDGLSGDPTGELFF. The CDR3 DNA follows: TGTGCCAGCAGTTACGACGGGCTCAGCGGCGACCCCACCGGGGAGCTGTTTTTT.

This clonotype was observed a handful of times. The chain links TRBV10-3 to TRBJ1-1; perhaps TRBD1 as D (5 bases). V lost 0 bases and J lost 10, with 18 bases in between. Germline CDR1 and CDR2: ENHRY and SYGVKD. The CDR3 runs to 15 residues. In nucleotides, the CDR3 is TGTGCCATCAGTGAGTCGGGCAGGGTGGAGTTAGGAGCTTTCTTT. Translated: CAISESGRVELGAFF.

This clonotype has more than one count but fewer than ten. This sequence joins TRBV5-1 and TRBJ1-1; 10 bases are shared with TRBD1. Trimming cost V 0 bases and J 1 base; bases outside gene matches: 3. CDR1 is SGHRS and CDR2 is YFSETQ in the germline V gene. The CDR3 covers 16 residues. The CDR3 here is CASSLGTGGSNTEAFF. CDR3 nucleotides: TGCGCCAGCAGCTTGGGGACAGGGGGATCGAACACTGAAGCTTTCTTT.

The J gene is TRBJ2-2, the V gene TRBV6-5; 8 nucleotides agree with TRBD1. J gave up 5 bases and V 6 bases, and 2 bases lay outside the gene matches. The germline CDR1 and CDR2 sequences are MNHEY and SVGAGI. The CDR3 has 13 amino acids. The CDR3, as DNA: TGTGCCAGCAGGACAGGGGAAACCGGGGAGCTGTTTTTT. Translated, it gives CASRTGETGELFF.

This clonotype appeared a few times. The chain is built from TRBV10-3 and TRBJ1-5; possible D gene TRBD1, 5 bases. Between the trimmed V and J ends, which lost 10 bases and 6 bases, there was a span of 13 bases. The CDR3 spans 12 residues. In germline, CDR1 is ENHRY, CDR2 SYGVKD. The CDR3 sequence: CATQGGGQPQHF. The CDR3 DNA reads as TGTGCCACTCAGGGTGGGGGTCAGCCCCAGCATTTT.

The genes are TRBV7-9 and TRBJ1-6; D is unresolved. The V gene lost 5 bases and the J gene lost 8 bases, with 13 bases spanning the gap. Germline assignment: CDR1 SEHNR and CDR2 FQNEAQ (reference sequence). The CDR3 loop spans 14 amino acids. In DNA form, the CDR3 reads TGTGCCAGCAGCCAAAGGTCCGGGGATTCACCCCTCCACTTT. This sequence encodes CASSQRSGDSPLHF.

There are many counts of this clonotype. The V call is TRBV5-6, the J call TRBJ2-7, with a possible D match to TRBD2 (6 bases). Trimming removed 4 bases at V and 3 bases at J, with 11 bases between. The length of the CDR3 is 13 residues. Germline-derived CDR1 and CDR2 are SGHDT and YYEEEE. Here the CDR3 reads CASSRGARYEQYF. The CDR3 DNA is TGTGCCAGCAGCCGCGGGGCGCGCTACGAGCAGTACTTC.

The chain employs TRBV24-1 and TRBJ2-3; D not certain. Trimming removed 3 bases from V and 2 bases from J, with 8 bases in between. From germline, CDR1 is KGHDR and CDR2 SFDVKD. The CDR3 sequence is 14 residues long. CDR3: CATSDRLVTDTQYF. The CDR3 DNA follows: TGTGCCACCAGTGATCGGTTAGTCACAGATACGCAGTATTTT.

This clonotype showed up just a few times. The chain joins TRBV6-2 or TRBV6-3 to TRBJ1-2, with TRBD1 matching over 7 bases. V gave up 6 bases and J gave up 5 bases; unmatched junction bases: 9. Germline values: CDR1 MNHEY, CDR2 SVGEGT. This CDR3 is built from 14 residues. CDR3 loop: CASRPTQGRYGYTF. The CDR3 DNA is TGTGCCAGCAGGCCCACACAGGGGAGGTATGGCTACACCTTC.

The J gene is TRBJ1-5, the V gene TRBV5-1; D is uncertain. The CDR3 has 14 residues. V was clipped by 1 base and J by 4 bases, with 9 bases between them. CDR1 is SGHRS, CDR2 YFSETQ, per germline. CDR3 residues: CASSLLGLNQPQHF. DNA for the CDR3: TGCGCCAGCAGCTTGTTAGGTTTAAATCAGCCCCAGCATTTT. Supplemented by reference TRBV5-1 and TRBJ1-5, the full variable domain reads KAGVTQTPRYLIKTRGQQVTLSCSPISGHRSVSWYQQTPGQGLQFLFEYFSETQRNKGNFPGRFSGRQFSNSRSEMNVSTLELGDSALYLCASSLLGLNQPQHFGDGTRLSIL.